One sample yielded the 3 T cell receptor beta chains listed below, sequenced in a study of T cell changes during pregnancy in multiple sclerosis. Libraries were prepared by immunoSEQ multiplex PCR; TCRdb keeps only in-frame clonotypes and omits some of them. The sample has 15,000 to 20,000 clones; 88% are singletons. Material: CD4+ T cells from peripheral blood mononuclear cells, obtained in the first trimester of pregnancy. The receptors stem from a female donor in good health, enrolled as a control in a pregnancy study.

V gene TRBV10-2 combines with J gene TRBJ2-1; 12 bases match TRBD2. Germline V gene data show CDR1 as WSHSY and CDR2 as SAAADI. The length of the CDR3 is 15 residues. V gave up 5 bases and J gave up 7 bases; unmatched junction bases: 6. The CDR3: CASSRTSGTGNEQFF. Here the CDR3 DNA reads TGCGCCAGCAGTCGGACTAGCGGGACAGGTAATGAGCAGTTCTTC.

V and J are TRBV19 and TRBJ1-2; weak D call: TRBD1 (6 bases). The ends were cut back, 5 bases at V and 6 bases at J, with 19 bases in the middle. CDR1 is LNHDA, CDR2 SQIVND, per germline (reference sequence). This CDR3 is 15 amino acids long. CDR3 sequence reads: CASSEGHSRGDGYTF. The CDR3 region has the DNA TGTGCCAGTAGTGAGGGACACTCTCGGGGCGATGGCTACACCTTC.

The V and J genes are TRBV5-6 and TRBJ2-7, with D possibly being TRBD2 (6 bases). The V and J ends lost 1 base and 1 base respectively, with 12 bases between them. CDR1 is SGHDT, CDR2 YYEEEE, per germline. The CDR3 is made up of 15 amino acids. The CDR3 region has the DNA TGTGCCAGCAGCTTGTCGGCAGGGAGGTCCTACGAGCAGTACTTC. This sequence encodes CASSLSAGRSYEQYF.